This T cell receptor beta chain derives from a study of shared clonotypes between healthy human individuals. The study ran the assay at deep level. Every immunoSEQ plate was one replicate of a subset's evenly spread DNA. Method: immunoSEQ multiplex PCR; TCRdb's copy keeps in-frame clones and lacks some. The repertoire consists of around 530,000 clones, with roughly four fifths occurring once and the leading ten covering around 13%. Trimming left V 1 base short and J 5 bases short, with 18 bases between. The CDR3 consists of 17 residues. From germline, CDR1 is MGHDK and CDR2 SYGVNS. The specimen was PBMCs. The TCR originated in a woman between 35 and 50 years old in good health. Some clones in this sample may be carry-over from other donors' samples. V is TRBV25-1 and J is TRBJ2-1, with D tentatively TRBD1 or TRBD2 (6 bases each). CDR3 in amino acids: CASSESATGRSDNEQFF. The CDR3 DNA reads TGTGCCAGCAGTGAATCAGCCACAGGGAGGTCGGACAATGAGCAGTTCTTC.